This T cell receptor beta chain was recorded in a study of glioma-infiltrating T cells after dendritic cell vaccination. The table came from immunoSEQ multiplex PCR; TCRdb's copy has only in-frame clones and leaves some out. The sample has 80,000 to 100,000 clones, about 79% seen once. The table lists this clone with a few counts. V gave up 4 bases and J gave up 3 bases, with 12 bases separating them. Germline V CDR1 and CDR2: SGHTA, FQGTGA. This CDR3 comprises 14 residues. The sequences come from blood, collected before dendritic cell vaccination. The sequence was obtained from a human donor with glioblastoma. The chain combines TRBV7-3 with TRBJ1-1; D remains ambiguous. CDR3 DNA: TGTGCCAGCAGCTACAGTGGAGGGCACACTGAAGCTTTCTTT. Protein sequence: CASSYSGGHTEAFF.